The source of this T cell receptor beta chain is a study of T cells in tuberculosis (dated by TCRdb to between 2018 and 2020). Context from the whole study: The study combined CD1B tetramers and high-throughput TCR immunosequencing to characterize T cells specific for the mycobacterial lipid antigen glucose monomycolate (GMM). In a South African clinical cohort, IGRA-negative adolescents, IGRA-positive adolescents with latent tuberculosis and adults with active tuberculosis were compared, with ten to eleven people in each group.

The CDR3 holds 15 amino acids from the cysteine to the phenylalanine. The only DNA kept is the CDR3, 45 bases in frame from the first base. From the germline V gene, CDR1 is SGHRS and CDR2 is YFSETQ. V is shortened by 4 bases, J by 12 bases, and the region joining them spans 25 bases. As concerns this clone: The target of this receptor is not known. Per-nucleotide qualities are absent, and no much larger clonotype sits a single base away.

Findings and caveats that apply to the study as a whole: A classifier using the diverse GMM-specific repertoire reached about 90% accuracy (AUROC roughly 0.9), compared with more than 65% accuracy using GEM motif frequencies. Shorter CDR3-alpha lengths in active tuberculosis patients partly drove the smaller NN-distances, and the TCR-beta difference was not statistically significant. Clinical samples were chosen by availability of cryopreserved specimens, and active tuberculosis cases were adults while controls were adolescents. Active tuberculosis TCR-alpha repertoires showed smaller mean NN-distances to GMM-specific TCRs than IGRA-negative controls, suggesting clonal expansion of these TCRs.

At study entry, adolescents were screened for latent tuberculosis infection by tuberculin skin test and QuantiFERON-TB GOLD In-Tube IGRA. Immunosequencing was performed on unsorted cryopreserved PBMC and covered 100,000 or so T cells per clinical donor on average. Eleven high schools in the Worcester region of the Western Cape, South Africa, served as enrollment sites for adolescents aged 12 to 18 years. About ten M. tuberculosis-infected adolescents and about 10 uninfected adolescents, matched for age and sex, were selected. PBMC from adolescents were isolated by density centrifugation from freshly drawn heparinized blood and then cryopreserved. The immunoSEQ multiplex PCR assay was used to generate TCR libraries, with TCR-beta and/or TCR-alpha/delta assays applied to each sample. The Illumina high-throughput platform was used to sequence the amplified TCR libraries. The paper's processing steps were these. Clustering and dimensionality reduction relied on pairwise TCRdist distances among GMM-specific receptors from T cells that were either sorted ex vivo or expanded in vitro. The score assigned to each clinical repertoire was mean NN-distance, meaning the average TCRdist to the nearest 10% of tetramer-positive reference sequences. GEM TCR motif frequency was calculated as the fraction of unique TCRs that matched known GEM sequences in V/J usage and CDR3 length. Linear discriminant analysis with leave-one-out cross-validation, implemented in scikit-learn, was used to classify active tuberculosis. TCRdb obtained this table from immuneACCESS and retained in-frame rearrangements with V and J assigned. These tables miss some clones; where compared with another copy, unresolved V genes account for less than half of the shortfall, and the remainder is unexplained. The V and J calls and clone size are taken from that table; D and trimming were inferred from the DNA. The sample includes some 25,000 clones, with nearly 97% observed a single time. The top ten clones comprise about 9.8% of the sample.

The sequence joins TRBV5-1 to TRBJ1-2; TRBD1 is a weak D gene call, 5 bases matching. The receptor comes from a donor aged 10 to 29 with latent tuberculosis or without tuberculosis infection. Specimen: PBMCs. The DNA sequence reads TGCGCCAGCAGCCCTAGCAGCGGGACCGGGTATAGGCACACCTTC. Its protein is CASSPSSGTGYRHTF.